Reported below is one T cell receptor (beta chain). Its antigen is currently unknown. This entry comes from a study of CD8 T cells in Susac syndrome. Overall study: Each patient with Susac syndrome, at the time of blood draw, was therapy-naive, on corticosteroids, or on intravenous immunoglobulin alone.

The TEMRA cells underwent FACS enrichment, while the CD8+ and CD4+ T cells underwent negative isolation. The RNA, roughly 0.5 to 1 ug, was put through reverse transcription using random hexamers. A multiplex approach, immunoSEQ multiplex PCR, amplified TCR beta CDR3 across 54 Vbeta and 13 Jbeta. Using its own MiXCR run on the immunoSEQ multiplex PCR reads, TCRdb lists one record per CDR3 protein. Of nearly 25,000 distinct CDR3 sequences listed, 80% to 95% are singletons. J was trimmed by 5 bases and V by 2 bases; bases with no gene match: 10. The CDR3 has 17 amino acids. CDR1 is MDHEN and CDR2 is SYDVKM in the germline V gene. Findings and caveats of the study: In total CD8+ repertoires, some 15 Susac-specific public clones were found, and in CD8+ TEMRA repertoires, five were found.

The sequence derives from a human donor with Susac syndrome. The sequenced sample consisted of CD8+ T cells from PBMCs. V is TRBV28 and J is TRBJ2-5; 11 bases are a match to TRBD2. The CDR3: CASSLQTSGERTETQYF. CDR3 in DNA: TGTGCCAGCAGTTTACAGACTAGCGGGGAAAGGACGGAGACCCAGTACTTC.